The source of this T cell receptor beta chain is a study of long-term antiretroviral therapy in people with HIV. Overall study results and limits: Repertoires with HIV possessed tighter CDR3 length spans than those of controls.

As regards this clone: Its antigen is currently unknown.

This was the immunoSEQ v3.0 assay at survey level. The sequencing target was 40,000-50,000 T-cell genomes per sample. The repertoire was sequenced with immunoSEQ multiplex PCR; TCRdb's copy has only in-frame clones and lacks some. The sample consists of just over 15,000 clones, about 80% of them appearing once. V lost 3 bases, J lost 5 bases, and 15 bases stayed unmatched. Germline CDR1 and CDR2: SGHRS and YFSETQ. The CDR3 covers 17 residues. The sequenced sample was unsorted PBMCs, obtained just before starting antiretroviral therapy. The chain links TRBV5-1 to TRBJ2-5; 8 nucleotides agree with TRBD2. This clonotype was obtained from a man aged 35 to 55 with HIV. Here the CDR3 DNA reads TGCGCCAGCAGCTCATCTAGCGGGCACGTGGAGGCGGAGACCCAGTACTTC. Translated: CASSSSSGHVEAETQYF.